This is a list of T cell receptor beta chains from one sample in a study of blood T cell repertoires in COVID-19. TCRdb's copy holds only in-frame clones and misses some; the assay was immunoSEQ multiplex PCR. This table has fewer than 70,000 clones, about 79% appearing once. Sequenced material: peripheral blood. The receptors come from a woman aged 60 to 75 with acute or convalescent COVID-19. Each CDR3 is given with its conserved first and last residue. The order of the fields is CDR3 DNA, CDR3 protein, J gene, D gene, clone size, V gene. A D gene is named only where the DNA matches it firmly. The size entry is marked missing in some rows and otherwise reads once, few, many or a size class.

CDR3nt: TGTGCCAGCAGCTTGTCTGGACAGGGGAGTGGAGCTTTCTTT; CDR3aa: CASSLSGQGSGAFF; j_gene: TRBJ1-1; d_gene: TRBD1; abundance: few; v_gene: TRBV5-6
CDR3nt: TGTGCCAGTAGTCTCGGACTAGCGGGGGACGAGCAGTACTTC; CDR3aa: CASSLGLAGDEQYF; j_gene: TRBJ2-7; d_gene: TRBD2; abundance: once; v_gene: TRBV19
CDR3nt: TGCGCCAGCAGCCCTATGGGGACAGATAATTCACCCCTCCACTTT; CDR3aa: CASSPMGTDNSPLHF; j_gene: TRBJ1-6; d_gene: TRBD1; abundance: -; v_gene: TRBV5-1
CDR3nt: TGTGCCAGCAGCCCGCAGGGTAAGAACACTGAAGCTTTCTTT; CDR3aa: CASSPQGKNTEAFF; j_gene: TRBJ1-1; d_gene: -; abundance: -; v_gene: TRBV6-5
CDR3nt: TGTGCCAGCAGCTCCCCAGGGGTCCCCCTCCAAGAGACCCAGTACTTC; CDR3aa: CASSSPGVPLQETQYF; j_gene: TRBJ2-5; d_gene: -; abundance: -; v_gene: TRBV7-2
CDR3nt: TGTGCCAGCGCGGGACAGGGGAACACTGAAGCTTTCTTT; CDR3aa: CASAGQGNTEAFF; j_gene: TRBJ1-1; d_gene: TRBD1; abundance: -; v_gene: TRBV18
CDR3nt: TGTGCCAGCAGTGCAGGTATACAAGAGACCCAGTACTTC; CDR3aa: CASSAGIQETQYF; j_gene: TRBJ2-5; d_gene: -; abundance: -; v_gene: TRBV2
CDR3nt: TGCAGCGTTGAAGTCGGCGGGGGCTTCTTCTTC; CDR3aa: CSVEVGGGFFF; j_gene: TRBJ2-1; d_gene: -; abundance: -; v_gene: TRBV29-1
CDR3nt: TGTGCCAGCAGCTTCGGCGGAAGAGGCGAGCAGTACTTC; CDR3aa: CASSFGGRGEQYF; j_gene: TRBJ2-7; d_gene: -; abundance: -; v_gene: TRBV5-6
CDR3nt: TGTGCCAGCAGTTACTCGAGGGAAGGTGGCTATGGCTACACCTTC; CDR3aa: CASSYSREGGYGYTF; j_gene: TRBJ1-2; d_gene: -; abundance: once; v_gene: TRBV6-5
CDR3nt: TGTGCCAGCAGAAGAGACAGGGGTGTCGCAAACACCGGGGAGCTGTTTTTT; CDR3aa: CASRRDRGVANTGELFF; j_gene: TRBJ2-2; d_gene: TRBD1; abundance: -; v_gene: TRBV5-4
CDR3nt: TGTGCCAGCAGCCACCCCAGGACAGGTTCTGGCTACACCTTC; CDR3aa: CASSHPRTGSGYTF; j_gene: TRBJ1-2; d_gene: TRBD1; abundance: once; v_gene: TRBV3-1/TRBV3-2
CDR3nt: TGTGCCAGTTCGAGACTTGGGACAGGGGCGAACACCGGGGAGCTGTTTTTT; CDR3aa: CASSRLGTGANTGELFF; j_gene: TRBJ2-2; d_gene: TRBD1; abundance: -; v_gene: TRBV19
CDR3nt: TGTGCCATCAGGGGAGACAGGGCCGGCGATGAAAAACTGTTTTTT; CDR3aa: CAIRGDRAGDEKLFF; j_gene: TRBJ1-4; d_gene: TRBD1; abundance: -; v_gene: TRBV10-3
CDR3nt: TGTGCCAGTTGGGGAGGGGACAGGACGAACACTGAAGCTTTCTTT; CDR3aa: CASWGGDRTNTEAFF; j_gene: TRBJ1-1; d_gene: TRBD1; abundance: -; v_gene: TRBV6-5
CDR3nt: TGTGCCAGCAGCCAAAGTCGACAGCAGTTTTCACCCCTCCACTTT; CDR3aa: CASSQSRQQFSPLHF; j_gene: TRBJ1-6; d_gene: -; abundance: -; v_gene: TRBV3-1/TRBV3-2
CDR3nt: TGTGCCAGCAGCCCCCGGGGGAATCAATTGAACACTGAAGCTTTCTTT; CDR3aa: CASSPRGNQLNTEAFF; j_gene: TRBJ1-1; d_gene: -; abundance: once; v_gene: TRBV27
CDR3nt: TGTGCCAGTAGTATGGGGACAGGGCAATCTGGAAACACCATATATTTT; CDR3aa: CASSMGTGQSGNTIYF; j_gene: TRBJ1-3; d_gene: TRBD1; abundance: once; v_gene: TRBV19
CDR3nt: TGTGCCAGCAGCTTAGTTTCTTCGGGGTTCGGTAATTCACCCCTCCACTTT; CDR3aa: CASSLVSSGFGNSPLHF; j_gene: TRBJ1-6; d_gene: -; abundance: -; v_gene: TRBV7-6
CDR3nt: TGTGCCAGCAGCCAAGGGGACAGGGCCACTGAAGCTTTCTTT; CDR3aa: CASSQGDRATEAFF; j_gene: TRBJ1-1; d_gene: TRBD1; abundance: -; v_gene: TRBV3-1/TRBV3-2
CDR3nt: TGCGCCAGCTCCTCGACAGGGAAACAGCCCCAGCATTTT; CDR3aa: CASSSTGKQPQHF; j_gene: TRBJ1-5; d_gene: TRBD1; abundance: -; v_gene: TRBV10-1
CDR3nt: TGTGCCAGTAGACCGGCTAGCGGGGGGGCTGCCTACAATGAGCAGTTCTTC; CDR3aa: CASRPASGGAAYNEQFF; j_gene: TRBJ2-1; d_gene: TRBD2; abundance: -; v_gene: TRBV19
CDR3nt: TGTGCCAGCAGACGACAGGGACAGGGGGCTGGAAACACCATATATTTT; CDR3aa: CASRRQGQGAGNTIYF; j_gene: TRBJ1-3; d_gene: TRBD1; abundance: -; v_gene: TRBV5-5
CDR3nt: TGTGCCAGCAGTCGGAGGGACCTGGCCAACAATGAGCAGTTCTTC; CDR3aa: CASSRRDLANNEQFF; j_gene: TRBJ2-1; d_gene: -; abundance: -; v_gene: TRBV2
CDR3nt: TGTGCCAGCAGTGAATCTCCCGGGACAGGGGGTTATGGCTACACCTTC; CDR3aa: CASSESPGTGGYGYTF; j_gene: TRBJ1-2; d_gene: TRBD1; abundance: -; v_gene: TRBV6-4
CDR3nt: TGCGCCAGCAGCTTGGGAGGGGGCGGCACCGGGGAGCTGTTTTTT; CDR3aa: CASSLGGGGTGELFF; j_gene: TRBJ2-2; d_gene: TRBD1; abundance: -; v_gene: TRBV5-1
CDR3nt: TGTGCCAGCAGTTGGGAAGCAGGGGTGGGGAACACTGAAGCTTTCTTT; CDR3aa: CASSWEAGVGNTEAFF; j_gene: TRBJ1-1; d_gene: -; abundance: -; v_gene: TRBV27
CDR3nt: TGCGCCAGCAGTGCTACGACAGGGGGCGAAAACACCATATATTTT; CDR3aa: CASSATTGGENTIYF; j_gene: TRBJ1-3; d_gene: TRBD1; abundance: -; v_gene: TRBV10-2
CDR3nt: TGTGCCTGGAGTGTATCAGAGGGCACTGAAGCTTTCTTT; CDR3aa: CAWSVSEGTEAFF; j_gene: TRBJ1-1; d_gene: -; abundance: -; v_gene: TRBV30
CDR3nt: TGTGCCAGCAGCTTTGGACAGGGGAATCAGCCCCAGCATTTT; CDR3aa: CASSFGQGNQPQHF; j_gene: TRBJ1-5; d_gene: TRBD1; abundance: -; v_gene: TRBV5-6
CDR3nt: TGTGCCACCAGTGACAGAAGCACAGATACGCAGTATTTT; CDR3aa: CATSDRSTDTQYF; j_gene: TRBJ2-3; d_gene: -; abundance: once; v_gene: TRBV24-1
CDR3nt: TGTGCCAGCAGTTACCCCCAGGGACAGCCCGTTTACAATGAGCAGTTCTTC; CDR3aa: CASSYPQGQPVYNEQFF; j_gene: TRBJ2-1; d_gene: TRBD1; abundance: -; v_gene: TRBV6-2/TRBV6-3
CDR3nt: TGTGCCAGCAGTTACACGGTGAACACTGAAGCTTTCTTT; CDR3aa: CASSYTVNTEAFF; j_gene: TRBJ1-1; d_gene: -; abundance: -; v_gene: TRBV6-5
CDR3nt: TGTGCCAGCAGCTTGGAGAGCACGTCTAAGTACGAGCAGTACTTC; CDR3aa: CASSLESTSKYEQYF; j_gene: TRBJ2-7; d_gene: -; abundance: -; v_gene: TRBV5-4
CDR3nt: TGTGCCAGCTCACCGCAGGGACTAGCGGGCCAGGATACGCAGTATTTT; CDR3aa: CASSPQGLAGQDTQYF; j_gene: TRBJ2-3; d_gene: TRBD2; abundance: -; v_gene: TRBV18
CDR3nt: TGCGCCAGCAGCTCCTCGACAGTGGGTGAAAAACTGTTTTTT; CDR3aa: CASSSSTVGEKLFF; j_gene: TRBJ1-4; d_gene: -; abundance: -; v_gene: TRBV5-1
CDR3nt: TGTGCCAGCAGCTTCATGGACAGGGAGAAAAACATTCAGTACTTC; CDR3aa: CASSFMDREKNIQYF; j_gene: TRBJ2-4; d_gene: TRBD1; abundance: few; v_gene: TRBV13
CDR3nt: TGTGCCAGCAGCTTATTAACTGCTCGGGGCTACACCTTC; CDR3aa: CASSLLTARGYTF; j_gene: TRBJ1-2; d_gene: -; abundance: once; v_gene: TRBV7-9
CDR3nt: TGTGCCAGCAGCTTCGTACAGGGTGGAGCCGAGCAGTACTTC; CDR3aa: CASSFVQGGAEQYF; j_gene: TRBJ2-7; d_gene: -; abundance: -; v_gene: TRBV7-6
CDR3nt: TGTGCCAGCAGCTTAACCGTTATGGATACGCAGTATTTT; CDR3aa: CASSLTVMDTQYF; j_gene: TRBJ2-3; d_gene: -; abundance: -; v_gene: TRBV7-3
CDR3nt: TGTGCCAGCTCCGCAGGGAAGTCCACTGAAGCTTTCTTT; CDR3aa: CASSAGKSTEAFF; j_gene: TRBJ1-1; d_gene: -; abundance: -; v_gene: TRBV18
CDR3nt: TGTGCCAGCAGCACCGCAGCAGGGGTAGTATACGAGCAGTACTTC; CDR3aa: CASSTAAGVVYEQYF; j_gene: TRBJ2-7; d_gene: -; abundance: -; v_gene: TRBV27
CDR3nt: TGTGCCAGTGCTAGGCAGACCACAGATACGCAGTATTTT; CDR3aa: CASARQTTDTQYF; j_gene: TRBJ2-3; d_gene: -; abundance: -; v_gene: TRBV19
CDR3nt: TGTGCCAGCAGCCAAGAATTGGGACAGCACCCCGGTGGCTACACCTTC; CDR3aa: CASSQELGQHPGGYTF; j_gene: TRBJ1-2; d_gene: TRBD1; abundance: -; v_gene: TRBV4-2
CDR3nt: TGTGCCAGTATAGGATTGGGGGGAAATAGCAATCAGCCCCAGCATTTT; CDR3aa: CASIGLGGNSNQPQHF; j_gene: TRBJ1-5; d_gene: -; abundance: -; v_gene: TRBV19